This TCR beta chain was identified during a study of blood T cell repertoires in COVID-19 (dated by TCRdb to 2020 to 2022). The study in broad terms: Samples covering the acute and convalescent phases of COVID-19 were provided by collaborators in the United States, Italy and Spain. The samples were drawn from the first 160 participants of the ongoing ImmuneRACE study and from 1,200 or so subjects provided by 6 global collaborators. A freely available public database, intended as a resource for researchers studying the immune response to SARS-CoV-2, is where the repertoires were released. The prospective study material was composed of cDNA or gDNA derived from T cells, B-cell-depleted T cells, or PBMCs. Deeply sampled blood TCRbeta repertoires from subjects exposed to, actively infected with, or recovered from COVID-19 were included in the dataset. Where HLA class I and class II types were available, the types were taken from metadata supplied by the sample provider, not from assay-based typing. The sample metadata nearly always contained a de-identified subject ID, COVID-19 status, age in years and sex. Overall study outcomes, separate from this receptor: The quantity of clinical and demographic metadata differed by source and by participant and was supplied without curation.

The CDR3, cysteine through phenylalanine, is 12 amino acids long. Only the CDR3 DNA stays, 36 bases, in frame from base 1. Based on the germline V gene (reference sequence), the CDR1 and CDR2 sequences are GTSNPN and SVGIG. V gives up 0 bases and J gives up 8 bases, and the segment between their germline ends measures 10 bases. Enrolling through a virtual design, the prospective study's participants ranged in age from about 18 to 89 years and lived across 24 United States geographic areas. To assign participants to cohorts, the prospective study relied on clinical history that participants themselves reported in a screening survey and a study questionnaire. Recovered participants in ImmuneRACE Cohort 3 were defined by two consecutive negative NP/OP PCR tests, clearance by a healthcare professional, or resolution of symptoms. Each participant in the prospective study had whole blood, serum and a nasopharyngeal or oropharyngeal swab collected by mobile phlebotomists. Additional blood draws and questionnaires over a 2-month period could optionally be provided by prospective study participants. Blood samples from the prospective study were shipped frozen or at room temperature prior to DNA extraction.

TCRbeta CDR3 regions were amplified from genomic DNA by means of the immunoSEQ Assay, a bias-controlled multiplex PCR. Concerning the study's data processing: The number of nucleated cells in each sample was estimated by amplification of reference gene primers within the assay. To quantify the absolute abundance of each unique TCRbeta CDR3 rearrangement, sequence reads were collapsed and filtered. For each sample, productive Simpson clonality was calculated by taking the square root of Simpson's diversity index across productive rearrangements. The immuneACCESS repertoire file appears here via TCRdb, limited to in-frame rearrangements. These files lack a portion of the clones; in checked studies, under half of the deficit traces to unresolved V genes, and the cause of the others is not known. V and J calls and clone size are as listed in that table; D and trimming were resolved from the DNA. For this sample there are about 280,000 clones; roughly 85% appear just once. 6% to 6.5% of the sample is held by the ten biggest clonotypes.

On this clone: What antigen it recognizes has not been identified. One base away there is no much larger clone; base qualities are not given.

Sequencing was carried out using PBMCs or T cells enriched from blood (not recorded which). This receptor was taken from a woman aged 40 to 50 who had recovered from COVID-19. The chain is encoded by TRBV30 joined to TRBJ1-1; TRBD1 might be the D gene, on 6 matching bases. The CDR3 protein sequence reads: CAWSVQRGEAFF. The nucleotide sequence reads as follows: TGTGCCTGGAGTGTACAAAGGGGGGAAGCTTTCTTT.